In this sample, the clone carrying this T cell receptor beta chain turned up once. What it binds is not known. Profiled with immunoSEQ multiplex PCR; TCRdb holds only in-frame clones, not every one. This sample yields tens of thousands of clones, of which 90% are seen a single time; roughly 5% belongs to the top ten. The CDR3 totals 12 residues. Germline V gene data show CDR1 as SGHVS and CDR2 as FQNEAQ. The V and J ends lost 3 bases and 8 bases respectively, with 10 bases between them. This sample is drawn from a study of neoadjuvant nivolumab and ipilimumab in lung cancer. General study points: Only two of four nivolumab-treated tumors gained richness and clonality by surgery. Pathologic regression was not significantly tied to TCR clonality.

The sequencing here drew on peripheral blood, taken after neoadjuvant nivolumab, alone or with ipilimumab, at or shortly before surgery. This TCR derives from an adult with non-small cell lung cancer. This chain uses TRBV7-8 with TRBJ1-1, with D unresolved. The CDR3 coding sequence is TGTGCCAGCAGCTTCCCGGGGAGGGAAGCTTTCTTT. As protein: CASSFPGREAFF.